The source of this TCR beta chain is a study of cytomegalovirus exposure and HLA in healthy donors. This clone showed up just once. Its target is not known. TCRdb's copy holds only in-frame clones and misses some; the assay was immunoSEQ multiplex PCR. Of about 360,000 clones in the sample, 75% to 90% are singletons; the top ten hold approximately 0.8%. Overall study findings and caveats: Altogether, 150 to 200 TCR beta chains were recorded as cytomegalovirus-associated.

The CDR3 is 16 residues long. Trimming took off 3 bases at V and 0 bases at J, with 12 bases between the two ends. Looked up from germline, CDR1 is SGHRS and CDR2 is YFSETQ. This clonotype originated in a woman younger than 35 in good health and CMV-seronegative. The rearrangement uses TRBV5-1 and TRBJ1-4; D remains ambiguous. The sample taken for sequencing was PBMCs. The CDR3 spells CASSSRPQATNEKLFF. The CDR3 nucleotides read TGCGCCAGCAGCTCCCGCCCCCAGGCAACTAATGAAAAACTGTTTTTT. Variable domain in full (rest from reference TRBV5-1 and TRBJ1-4): KAGVTQTPRYLIKTRGQQVTLSCSPISGHRSVSWYQQTPGQGLQFLFEYFSETQRNKGNFPGRFSGRQFSNSRSEMNVSTLELGDSALYLCASSSRPQATNEKLFFGSGTQLSVL.